This T cell receptor beta chain was sequenced during a study of monozygotic twins with inflammatory bowel disease. Findings and limits, study-wide: Telling different T cell subtypes apart from each other was not possible. Among IBD patients, TCRbeta diversity (inverse Simpson) was lower than in healthy co-twins.

In the case of this clonotype: Its matching antigen is unknown.

The germline gives CDR1 GTSNPN, CDR2 SVGIG (reference sequence). This CDR3 is 14 amino acids long. Using the 5' RACE reads, TCRdb records one entry per CDR3 protein without DNA. Its table records more than 300,000 distinct CDR3 sequences. The material sequenced was blood. This TCR was recovered from a human donor with ulcerative colitis or Crohn's disease, or a healthy co-twin of an affected twin (not recorded which). J is TRBJ1-2 and V is TRBV30; TCRdb's assignment of TRBD1 cannot be checked, as there is no DNA. The CDR3 spells CACTPDRANYGYTF.